This TCR beta chain was found in a study of cytomegalovirus exposure and HLA in healthy donors. Turning to the study itself: Earlier, 150 million to 200 million T cells were analyzed, and some 120 million unique TCR beta sequences were found among them.

The length of the CDR3 is 14 residues. CDR1 MDHEN and CDR2 SYDVKM come from the germline V gene. Trimming at V came to 6 bases and at J to 0 bases, leaving 5 bases not matched to a gene. Findings of the study overall: TCR beta V- and J-gene trimming was later associated with a missense DCLRE1C variant.

Note on this clone: Its specificity is not known.

The study ran its PCR with 60 Vbeta and 13 Jbeta primers. Profiled with immunoSEQ multiplex PCR; TCRdb holds only in-frame clones, not every one. The sample has about 210,000 clones, approximately 79% seen once. This rearrangement joins TRBV28 to TRBJ2-7, with 7 bases fitting TRBD2. The sequenced material came from PBMCs. This clonotype originated in a male donor in good health and CMV-seronegative. DNA for the CDR3: TGTGCCAGCAGGGCAGCGGGAAGCTCCTACGAGCAGTACTTC. Translated, it gives CASRAAGSSYEQYF.